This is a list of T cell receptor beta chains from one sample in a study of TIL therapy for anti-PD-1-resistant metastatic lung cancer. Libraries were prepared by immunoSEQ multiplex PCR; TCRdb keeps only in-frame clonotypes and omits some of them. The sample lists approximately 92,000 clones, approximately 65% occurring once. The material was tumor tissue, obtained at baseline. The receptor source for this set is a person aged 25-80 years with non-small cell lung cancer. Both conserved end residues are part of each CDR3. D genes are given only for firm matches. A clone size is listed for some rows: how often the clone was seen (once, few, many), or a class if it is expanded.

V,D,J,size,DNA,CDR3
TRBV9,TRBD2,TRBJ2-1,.,TGTGCCAGCAGCCTAGGACTAGCGGGGGAGGGTGAGCAGTTCTTC,CASSLGLAGEGEQFF
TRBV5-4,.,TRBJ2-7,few,TGTGCCAGCAGCTTTGGTAGCCTCCGCGAGCAGTACTTC,CASSFGSLREQYF
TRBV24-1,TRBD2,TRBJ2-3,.,TGTGCCACCAGTGAAGAACTAGCGGCTAGCACAGATACGCAGTATTTT,CATSEELAASTDTQYF
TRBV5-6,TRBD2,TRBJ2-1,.,TGTGCCAGCAGCTTCAGGGTGAGCGGGGTCTCCTACAATGAGCAGTTCTTC,CASSFRVSGVSYNEQFF
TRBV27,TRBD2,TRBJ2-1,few,TGTGCCAGCTCCTCAGGACTAGCGAGAGTCAATGAGCAGTTCTTC,CASSSGLARVNEQFF
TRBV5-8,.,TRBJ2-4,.,TGTGCCAGCAGCTCCACCGGGCACGGGCGGGCCAAAAACATTCAGTACTTC,CASSSTGHGRAKNIQYF
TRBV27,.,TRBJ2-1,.,TGTGCCAGCAGCTTCCTGGACAGAGGTAACAATGAGCAGTTCTTC,CASSFLDRGNNEQFF
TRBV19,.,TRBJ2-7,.,TGTGCCAGTAGTCCCGGGACGGCCACCTACGAGCAGTACTTC,CASSPGTATYEQYF
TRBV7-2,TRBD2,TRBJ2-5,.,TGTGCCAGCAGCGGACTAGCGGGGGGGCTGGTGGAGACCCAGTACTTC,CASSGLAGGLVETQYF
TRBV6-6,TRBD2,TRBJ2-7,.,TGTGCCAGCAGTTACTCAGGAGCGGGAGGGAGCAACGAGCAGTACTTC,CASSYSGAGGSNEQYF
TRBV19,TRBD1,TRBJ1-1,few,TGTGCCAGTGGGGGACAGGGGGCGATCGCTGAAGCTTTCTTT,CASGGQGAIAEAFF
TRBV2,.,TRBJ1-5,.,TGTGCCAGCAGTGATTTCGGCAGAGATCAGCCCCAGCATTTT,CASSDFGRDQPQHF
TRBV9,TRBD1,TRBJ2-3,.,TGTGCCAGCAGCCCCCGAGGAGGGACAGGGTCAGATACGCAGTATTTT,CASSPRGGTGSDTQYF
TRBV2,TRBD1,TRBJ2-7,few,TGTGCCAGCAGAGCAGGGACAGGGCAGGACGAGCAGTACTTC,CASRAGTGQDEQYF
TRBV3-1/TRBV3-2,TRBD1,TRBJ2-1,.,TGTGCCAGCGGACAGGGTTTCACCTACAATGAGCAGTTCTTC,CASGQGFTYNEQFF
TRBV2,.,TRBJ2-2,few,TGTGCCAGCAGGACCCCAGGGCCAGCCGGGGAGCTGTTTTTT,CASRTPGPAGELFF
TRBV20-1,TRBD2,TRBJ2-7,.,TGCAGTGCTAGTAGGGCTAGCGGGGCCAATTACGAGCAGTACTTC,CSASRASGANYEQYF
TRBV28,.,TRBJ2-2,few,TGTGCCAGCAGGAAAGGGGTCACCGGGGAGCTGTTTTTT,CASRKGVTGELFF
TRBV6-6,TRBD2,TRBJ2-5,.,TGTGCCAGCAGTTACGTTTCGGCTAGCGGAGGAGAGACCCAGTACTTC,CASSYVSASGGETQYF
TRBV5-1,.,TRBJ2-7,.,TGCGCCAGCAGCTTGGACCCTCAGGGACCCTTAAAAGGAGAGCAGTACTTC,CASSLDPQGPLKGEQYF
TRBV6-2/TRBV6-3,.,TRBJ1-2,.,TGTGCCAGCAGTCCCGGGACTTCTAACTATGGCTACACCTTC,CASSPGTSNYGYTF
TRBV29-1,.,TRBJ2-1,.,TGCAGCGTTGCCTGGGACTTCTGGAATGAGCAGTTCTTC,CSVAWDFWNEQFF
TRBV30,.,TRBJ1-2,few,TGTGCCTGGAGTGTATCCACCTATGGCTACACCTTC,CAWSVSTYGYTF
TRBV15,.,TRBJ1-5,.,TGTGCCACCAGCAGAGACAGGGGAACGCAGCCCCAGCATTTT,CATSRDRGTQPQHF
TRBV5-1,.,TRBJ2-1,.,TGCGCCAGCAGCTCTCGGACTATCGGCTCAAATGAGCAGTTCTTC,CASSSRTIGSNEQFF
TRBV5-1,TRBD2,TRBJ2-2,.,TGCGCCAGCAGCGGGCCGGGAACTAGCGGGAGGACCGGGGAGCTGTTTTTT,CASSGPGTSGRTGELFF
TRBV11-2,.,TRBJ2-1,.,TGTGCCAGCAGCTCCCCCGGGCTTGAGCAGTTCTTC,CASSSPGLEQFF
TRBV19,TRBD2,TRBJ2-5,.,TGTGCCAGTAGTATGGGGCCTAGCGGATATCAAGAGACCCAGTACTTC,CASSMGPSGYQETQYF
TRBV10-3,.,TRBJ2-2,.,TGTGCCATCAGCAGGGCCGGGGAGCTGTTTTTT,CAISRAGELFF
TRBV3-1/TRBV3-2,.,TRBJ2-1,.,TGTGCCAGCAGCCAAGATTCGGGGATCTACAATGAGCAGTTCTTC,CASSQDSGIYNEQFF
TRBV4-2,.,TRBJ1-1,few,TGTGCCAGCAGCCAAGAGATCAGGGGCCTGAACACTGAAGCTTTCTTT,CASSQEIRGLNTEAFF
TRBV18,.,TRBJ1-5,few,TGTGCCAGCTCCCAAAATTCGGGCAATCAGCCCCAGCATTTT,CASSQNSGNQPQHF
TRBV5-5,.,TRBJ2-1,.,TGTGCCAGCAGCTTGGTTAGCGACTCCTACAATGAGCAGTTCTTC,CASSLVSDSYNEQFF
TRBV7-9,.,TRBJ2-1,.,TGTGCCAGCAGTGGGACTCCACACTACAATGAGCAGTTCTTC,CASSGTPHYNEQFF
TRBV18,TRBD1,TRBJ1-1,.,TGTGCCAGCTCACCACCGTCAGGGGGGACTGAAGCTTTCTTT,CASSPPSGGTEAFF
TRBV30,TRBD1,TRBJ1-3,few,TGTGCCTGGAGCTTGACAGGGTCCCTCTCTGGAAACACCATATATTTT,CAWSLTGSLSGNTIYF
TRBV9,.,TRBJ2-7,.,TGTGCCAGCAGCCGAACTAGTGGTACGTACGAGCAGTACTTC,CASSRTSGTYEQYF
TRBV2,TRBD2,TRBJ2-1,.,TGTGCCAGCAGTGCGAGCGGGGGGGCGGGTGAGCAGTTCTTC,CASSASGGAGEQFF
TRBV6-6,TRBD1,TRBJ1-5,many,TGTGCCAGCAGTTACCTAGACAGGGGCGATCAGCCCCAGCATTTT,CASSYLDRGDQPQHF
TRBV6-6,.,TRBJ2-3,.,TGTGCCAGCAGTTACCAAAAGACAGATACGCAGTATTTT,CASSYQKTDTQYF
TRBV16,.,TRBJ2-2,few,TGTGCCAGCAGCCAATTCCCAGGGGCCACCGGGGAGCTGTTTTTT,CASSQFPGATGELFF
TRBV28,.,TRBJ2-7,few,TGTGCCAGCAGTTTAAGTGGGGTCGGGTCCGAGCAGTACTTC,CASSLSGVGSEQYF
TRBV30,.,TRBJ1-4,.,TGTGCCTGGAGTGTACTGAGAGAAAAACTGTTTTTT,CAWSVLREKLFF
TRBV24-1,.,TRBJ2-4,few,TGTGCCACCAGCTTATCAGGGGAAAACATTCAGTACTTC,CATSLSGENIQYF
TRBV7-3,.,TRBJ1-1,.,TGTGCCAGCAGCCTGGCCAGCTTTACTGAAGCTTTCTTT,CASSLASFTEAFF
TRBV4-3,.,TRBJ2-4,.,TGCGCCAGCAGCCCAGCCATGAAAAACATTCAGTACTTC,CASSPAMKNIQYF
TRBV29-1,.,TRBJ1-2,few,TGCAGCCCAAATCGGTCTGGGAGAGGCTATGGCTACACCTTC,CSPNRSGRGYGYTF
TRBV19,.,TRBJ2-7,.,TGTGCCAGTAGTTTAGGGGGACTTCCCTACGAGCAGTACTTC,CASSLGGLPYEQYF
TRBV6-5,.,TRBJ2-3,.,TGTGCCAGCAGTTACCCCCCGACTAGACCAGATACGCAGTATTTT,CASSYPPTRPDTQYF
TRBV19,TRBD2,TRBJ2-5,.,TGTGCCAGTAGTCCGTGGACTAGCGGGGGGCTAGGATGGGAGACCCAGTACTTC,CASSPWTSGGLGWETQYF
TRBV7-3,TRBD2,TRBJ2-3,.,TGTGCCAGCAGCTTATCGGGGGGGCGGTCAGATACGCAGTATTTT,CASSLSGGRSDTQYF
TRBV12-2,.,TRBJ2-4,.,TGTGCAAGTCGCTTCTTATGGGCCTTGAGCAAAAACATTCAGTACTTC,CASRFLWALSKNIQYF
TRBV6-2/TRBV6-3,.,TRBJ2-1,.,TGTGCCAGCAGTTCATCAGGGTTTGAGCAGTTCTTC,CASSSSGFEQFF
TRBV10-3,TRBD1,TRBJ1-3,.,TGTGCCATCAGGGACAGGGAATTAGACACCATATATTTT,CAIRDRELDTIYF
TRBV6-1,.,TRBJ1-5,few,TGTGCCAGCAGTGAAGCGCTTCCGGGGACGGGGCAGCCCCAGCATTTT,CASSEALPGTGQPQHF
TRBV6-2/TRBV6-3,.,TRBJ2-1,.,TGTGCCAGCAGTTACTCCATGACTGGGGATGAGCAGTTCTTC,CASSYSMTGDEQFF
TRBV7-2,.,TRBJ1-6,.,TGTGCCAGCAGCTTTGCTCGGAGCTCCTATAATTCACCCCTCCACTTT,CASSFARSSYNSPLHF
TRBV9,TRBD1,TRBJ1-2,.,TGTGCCAGCAGCGTCGTGGACAGGGATTATGGCTACACCTTC,CASSVVDRDYGYTF
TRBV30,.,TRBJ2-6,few,TGTGCCCTCGGGGCCAACGTCCTGACTTTC,CALGANVLTF